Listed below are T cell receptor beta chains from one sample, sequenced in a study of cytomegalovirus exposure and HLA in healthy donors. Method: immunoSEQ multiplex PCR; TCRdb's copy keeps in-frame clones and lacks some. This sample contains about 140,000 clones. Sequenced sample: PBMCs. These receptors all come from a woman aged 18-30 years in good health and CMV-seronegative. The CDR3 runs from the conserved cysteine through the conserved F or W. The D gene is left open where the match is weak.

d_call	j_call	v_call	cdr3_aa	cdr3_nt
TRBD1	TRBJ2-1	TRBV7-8	CASSLGQYNEQFF	TGTGCCAGCAGCTTGGGACAGTACAATGAGCAGTTCTTC
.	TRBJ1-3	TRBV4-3	CASTGWAGSSGNTIYF	TGCGCCAGCACCGGGTGGGCAGGGTCCTCTGGAAACACCATATATTTT
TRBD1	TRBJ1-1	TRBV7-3	CASSADRGGLAFF	TGTGCCAGCAGCGCAGACAGGGGGGGTCTAGCTTTCTTT
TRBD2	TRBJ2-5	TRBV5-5	CASSLDISGRTETQYF	TGTGCCAGCAGCTTGGATATTAGCGGGAGAACAGAGACCCAGTACTTC
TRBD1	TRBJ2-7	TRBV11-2	CASSLWGQGRGQYF	TGTGCCAGCAGCTTGTGGGGACAGGGGAGAGGGCAGTACTTC
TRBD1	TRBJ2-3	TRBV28	CASRSGQGGDTQYF	TGTGCCAGCAGATCCGGACAGGGTGGAGATACGCAGTATTTT
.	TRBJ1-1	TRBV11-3	CASSGGNTEAFF	TGTGCCAGCAGTGGAGGGAACACTGAAGCTTTCTTT
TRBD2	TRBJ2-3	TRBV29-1	CSVDISGSTDTQYF	TGCAGCGTTGATATTAGCGGGAGCACAGATACGCAGTATTTT
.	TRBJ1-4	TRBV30	CAWSITDNEKLFF	TGTGCCTGGAGTATCACAGATAATGAAAAACTGTTTTTT
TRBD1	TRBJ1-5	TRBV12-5	CASGLVPKDTGVGQPQHF	TGTGCTAGTGGTTTGGTACCCAAAGACACAGGGGTGGGTCAGCCCCAGCATTTT
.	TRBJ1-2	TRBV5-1	CASSLGAGEGYTF	TGCGCCAGCAGCTTGGGGGCAGGGGAAGGCTACACCTTC
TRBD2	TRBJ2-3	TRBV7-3	CASSLTEREPDTQYF	TGTGCCAGCAGCTTAACCGAGCGGGAGCCTGATACGCAGTATTTT
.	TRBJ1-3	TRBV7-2	CASSSAGYSGNTIYF	TGTGCCAGCAGCTCGGCGGGGTACTCGGGAAACACCATATATTTT
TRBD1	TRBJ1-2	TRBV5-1	CASREQGVSGYGYTF	TGCGCCAGCAGGGAACAGGGGGTATCCGGGTATGGCTACACCTTC
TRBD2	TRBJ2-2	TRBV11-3	CASSPWTSGINTGELFF	TGTGCCAGCAGCCCGTGGACTAGCGGGATAAACACCGGGGAGCTGTTTTTT
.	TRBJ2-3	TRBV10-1	CASSESAVLIRGSTDTQYF	TGCGCCAGCAGTGAGTCTGCTGTTTTGATAAGGGGGAGCACAGATACGCAGTATTTT
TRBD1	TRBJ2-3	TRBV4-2	CASSPQGVEADTQYF	TGTGCCAGCAGCCCGCAGGGGGTAGAGGCAGATACGCAGTATTTT
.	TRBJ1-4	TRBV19	CASSILVISATNEKLFF	TGTGCCAGTAGTATATTGGTCATCTCGGCAACTAATGAAAAACTGTTTTTT
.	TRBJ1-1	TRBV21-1	CASSRKGQGAAEAFF	TGTGCCAGCAGCAGAAAGGGACAGGGGGCCGCTGAAGCTTTCTTT
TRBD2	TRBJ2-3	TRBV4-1	CASSQLAGAADTQYF	TGCGCCAGCAGCCAACTAGCGGGAGCCGCAGATACGCAGTATTTT
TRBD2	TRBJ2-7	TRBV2	CASRSASGRAYEQYF	TGTGCCAGCAGATCAGCTAGCGGGAGGGCCTACGAGCAGTACTTC
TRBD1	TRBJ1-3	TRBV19	CASSPGLDRGPSGNTIYF	TGTGCCAGTAGTCCGGGCCTCGACAGGGGGCCGTCTGGAAACACCATATATTTT
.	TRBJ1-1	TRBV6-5	CASSSNRVEPEAFF	TGTGCCAGCAGTTCCAACAGGGTAGAACCTGAAGCTTTCTTT
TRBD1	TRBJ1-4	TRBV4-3	CASSQVRTGGEYYEKLFF	TGCGCCAGCAGCCAAGTCCGCACAGGGGGCGAATATTATGAAAAACTGTTTTTT
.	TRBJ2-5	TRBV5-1	CASSPGFAGPSVETQYF	TGCGCCAGCAGCCCGGGGTTTGCGGGGCCGAGCGTAGAGACCCAGTACTTC
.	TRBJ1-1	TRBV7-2	CASSLVVVASEAFF	TGTGCCAGCAGCTTAGTCGTCGTAGCGTCGGAAGCTTTCTTT
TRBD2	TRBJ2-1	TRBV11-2	CASSLGRGRGYNEQFF	TGTGCCAGCAGCTTAGGGCGCGGGAGGGGATACAATGAGCAGTTCTTC
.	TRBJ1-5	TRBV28	CASSFNGGNQPQHF	TGTGCCAGCAGTTTCAACGGGGGCAATCAGCCCCAGCATTTT
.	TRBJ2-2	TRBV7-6	CASSLDPRDSHANTGELFF	TGTGCCAGCAGCTTAGACCCCCGGGACTCTCACGCGAACACCGGGGAGCTGTTTTTT
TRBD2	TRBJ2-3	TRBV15	CATSRGEGLDTDTQYF	TGTGCCACCAGCAGAGGGGAGGGACTAGACACAGATACGCAGTATTTT
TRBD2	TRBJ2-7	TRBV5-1	CASSGTGTSSYEQYF	TGCGCCAGCAGCGGAACCGGGACTAGCTCCTACGAGCAGTACTTC
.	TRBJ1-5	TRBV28	CASTTGLNQPQHF	TGTGCCAGCACTACAGGGTTGAATCAGCCCCAGCATTTT
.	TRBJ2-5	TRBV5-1	CASSLSLGGEETQYF	TGCGCCAGCAGCTTGAGCCTAGGGGGGGAAGAGACCCAGTACTTC
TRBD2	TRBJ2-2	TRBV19	CASSVASGGFGELFF	TGTGCCAGTAGTGTGGCTAGCGGGGGATTCGGGGAGCTGTTTTTT
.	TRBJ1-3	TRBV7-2	CASSRNGAGNTIYF	TGTGCCAGCAGCCGGAACGGAGCTGGAAACACCATATATTTT
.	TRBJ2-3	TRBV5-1	CASSPSGADTQYF	TGCGCCAGCAGCCCGTCAGGGGCAGATACGCAGTATTTT
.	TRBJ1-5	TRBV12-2	CASRLTSRIPLHQPQHF	TGTGCAAGTCGCTTAACGTCGCGAATTCCCTTACATCAGCCCCAGCATTTT
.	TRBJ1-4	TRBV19	CASTGAGFATNEKLFF	TGTGCCAGTACGGGTGCGGGGTTTGCAACTAATGAAAAACTGTTTTTT
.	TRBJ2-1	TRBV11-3	CASSLSSYNEQFF	TGTGCCAGCAGCTTATCATCCTACAATGAGCAGTTCTTC
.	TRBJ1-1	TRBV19	CASSIGVEAFF	TGTGCCAGTAGTATCGGGGTTGAAGCTTTCTTT
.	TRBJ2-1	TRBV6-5	CASSDGTPREQFF	TGTGCCAGCAGCGATGGGACTCCAAGAGAGCAGTTCTTC
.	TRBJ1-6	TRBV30	CAWSVPGARSSYNSPLHF	TGTGCCTGGAGTGTACCAGGGGCCCGAAGCTCCTATAATTCACCCCTCCACTTT
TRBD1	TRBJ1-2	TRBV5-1	CASSLDRGLGYTF	TGCGCCAGCAGCTTGGACAGGGGCTTGGGCTACACCTTC
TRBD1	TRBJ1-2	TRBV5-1	CASSPLQGYGYTF	TGCGCCAGCAGTCCACTACAGGGGTATGGCTACACCTTC
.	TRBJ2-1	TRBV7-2	CASSSNRGRNEQFF	TGTGCCAGCAGCTCAAACCGGGGTAGGAATGAGCAGTTCTTC
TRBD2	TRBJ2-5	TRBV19	CASSPDSGRALETQYF	TGTGCCAGTAGTCCAGATAGCGGGAGGGCCCTGGAGACCCAGTACTTC
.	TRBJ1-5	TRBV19	CASRGRGIRRQPQHF	TGTGCCAGTAGGGGGAGGGGGATCAGGAGGCAGCCCCAGCATTTT
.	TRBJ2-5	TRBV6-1	CAANPSATETQYF	TGTGCCGCCAACCCCAGCGCCACGGAGACCCAGTACTTC
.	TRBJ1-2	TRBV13	CASRASPSASYGYTF	TGTGCCAGCAGAGCTTCCCCCAGCGCATCCTATGGCTACACCTTC
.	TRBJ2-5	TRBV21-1	CASSKERYQETQYF	TGTGCCAGCAGCAAAGAGAGGTACCAAGAGACCCAGTACTTC
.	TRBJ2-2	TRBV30	CAWRGDSDTGELFF	TGTGCCTGGAGGGGTGACAGCGACACCGGGGAGCTGTTTTTT
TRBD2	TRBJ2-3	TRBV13	CASSSLAGNVLPDTQYF	TGTGCCAGCAGCTCCCTAGCGGGTAACGTACTCCCGGATACGCAGTATTTT
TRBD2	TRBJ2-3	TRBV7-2	CASSLAFRGTSEKSSTDTQYF	TGTGCCAGCAGCTTAGCGTTTCGTGGGACTAGCGAGAAATCTAGCACAGATACGCAGTATTTT
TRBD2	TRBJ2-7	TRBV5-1	CASSLRSGDYEQYF	TGCGCCAGCAGCTTAAGGAGCGGGGACTACGAGCAGTACTTC
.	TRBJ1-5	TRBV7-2	CASSVQENQPQHF	TGTGCCAGCAGCGTACAGGAGAATCAGCCCCAGCATTTT
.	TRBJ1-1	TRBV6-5	CASSYKSGMSEAFF	TGTGCCAGCAGTTATAAATCAGGGATGAGTGAAGCTTTCTTT
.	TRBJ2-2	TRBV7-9	CASSPPGSGNTGELFF	TGTGCCAGCAGCCCGCCCGGGAGCGGGAACACCGGGGAGCTGTTTTTT
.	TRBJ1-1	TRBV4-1	CASSQSTGLAEAFF	TGCGCCAGCAGCCAAAGTACAGGGTTGGCTGAAGCTTTCTTT
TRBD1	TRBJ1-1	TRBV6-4	CASSDPPRTGRYTEAFF	TGTGCCAGCAGTGACCCACCCCGGACAGGTAGGTATACTGAAGCTTTCTTT